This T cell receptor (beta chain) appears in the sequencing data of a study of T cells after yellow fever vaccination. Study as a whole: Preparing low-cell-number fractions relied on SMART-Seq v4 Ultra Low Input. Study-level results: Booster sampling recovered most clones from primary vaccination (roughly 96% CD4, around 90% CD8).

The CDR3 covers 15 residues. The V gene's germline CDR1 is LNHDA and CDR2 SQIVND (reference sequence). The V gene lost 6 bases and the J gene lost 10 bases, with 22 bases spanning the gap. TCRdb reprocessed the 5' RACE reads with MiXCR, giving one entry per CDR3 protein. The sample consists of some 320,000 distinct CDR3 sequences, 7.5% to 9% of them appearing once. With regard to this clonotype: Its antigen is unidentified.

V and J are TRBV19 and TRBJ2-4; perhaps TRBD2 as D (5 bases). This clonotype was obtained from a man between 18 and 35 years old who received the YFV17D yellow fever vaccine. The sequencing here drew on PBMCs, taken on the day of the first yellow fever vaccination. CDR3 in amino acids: CASRGASDSFAIQYF. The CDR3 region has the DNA TGTGCCAGTAGAGGAGCGTCGGACTCGTTCGCAATTCAGTACTTC.